This TCR beta chain was identified in a study of human T cells and chemical hapten exposure. Stated time point: pre-sensitization, week 0. Treatment given: therapeutic diphenylcyclopropenone sensitization with weekly scalp DPC. CDR1 and CDR2 from the germline V gene are MNHEY and SVGEGT. This CDR3 has 13 residues. Between the trimmed V and J ends, which lost 7 bases and 5 bases, there was a span of 12 bases. This clonotype appeared a few times. TCRdb recomputed calls from the RACE reads with MiXCR, one row per CDR3 protein. In the table there are tens of thousands of distinct CDR3 sequences, approximately 9.9% of which are singletons.

The input for sequencing was whole blood, taken in connection with sensitization to the hapten diphenylcyclopropenone (DPC). The sequence derives from a woman aged 45-65 years with alopecia areata. Some clones in this sample may be carry-over from other donors' samples. The chain couples TRBV6-2 or TRBV6-3 to TRBJ1-5; a possible D gene is TRBD1 (5 bases). The CDR3 DNA reads TGTGCCAGCACTAACGGGGGGGATCAGCCCCAGCATTTT. It encodes CASTNGGDQPQHF.